The subject of this entry is one T cell receptor (beta chain). The data stem from a study of shared T cell receptors in the human thymus. Repertoires were generated with immunoSEQ multiplex PCR, while TCRdb's copy carries only in-frame clones and drops some. The sample consists of 550,000 to 800,000 clones, over 75% of them appearing once. The same sample was also used in a study of human thymus T cells. That work states: Healthy Finnish infants undergoing corrective surgery for congenital heart defects were used as donors. Thymic material originated from resections removed in the course of corrective heart surgery. Thymic and blood repertoires appeared to carry a bias in their V and J gene usage. Unrelated individuals were reported by related research to share highly overlapping thymic repertoires.

The sample consisted of thymocytes. This TCR came from a girl under three years old with a congenital heart defect.

The CDR3 region has the DNA TGTGCCATCAGATGTACCCGACAGGGGAACACTGAAGCTTTCTTT. It translates to CAIRCTRQGNTEAFF. The chain employs TRBV10-3 and TRBJ1-1; TRBD1 matches at 7 bases. The J segment lost 1 base and the V segment lost 6 bases, leaving 8 bases of the junction unmatched. Germline CDR1 and CDR2: ENHRY and SYGVKD. CDR3 length equals 15 residues.